This T cell receptor (beta chain) stems from a study of Graves' ophthalmopathy and Graves' hyperthyroidism. CDR3 length equals 13 residues. Germline CDR1 is MNHNS and CDR2 is SASEGT. Trimming took off 10 bases at V and 1 base at J, with 13 bases between the two ends. Additional autoimmune diseases, uncontrolled infections, pregnancy or lactation disqualified patients. Diagnosis was based on clinical symptoms, serum thyroxine, TRAb, thyroid ultrasound and orbital computed tomography. The sample holds one count of this clonotype. Amplification from RNA transcripts yielded the TCR beta CDR3 regions. HTBI-primed RT-PCR formed the first round, and a multiplex PCR formed the second. One entry per CDR3 protein results from TCRdb running MiXCR on the multiplex PCR reads. The sample lists over 12,000 distinct CDR3 sequences; approximately 53% were seen once.

This TCR was recovered from a woman younger than 45 with Graves' ophthalmopathy. The sample consisted of peripheral blood. The V call is TRBV6-1, the J call TRBJ1-1; D call uncertain. CDR3 sequence: CATGEGANTEAFF. CDR3 nucleotides: TGTGCCACCGGGGAGGGCGCGAACACTGAAGCTTTCTTT.